This entry is about one TCR beta chain. Its antigen is not identified. It was RNA transcripts that yielded the amplified TCR beta CDR3 regions. The HTBI set primed first-round TCR CDR3 RT-PCR. TCRdb reprocessed the multiplex PCR reads with MiXCR, giving one entry per CDR3 protein. The repertoire holds 300,000 or so distinct CDR3 sequences, with 18% as singletons. Patients aged 18 to 65 had newly diagnosed hyperthyroidism lasting under 2 months. The sample belongs to a study of T cells in Graves' hyperthyroidism and ophthalmopathy. Study overall: Peripheral blood specimens were obtained at initial diagnosis, prior to any treatment.

General study findings and limits: Expanded thyroid clonotypes (above 0.001) were mostly also found in blood.

V shed 7 bases, J shed 1 base, and the junction held 4 bases outside the gene matches. The germline gives CDR1 KGHDR, CDR2 SFDVKD. The CDR3 has 16 residues. The V gene is TRBV24-1, the J gene TRBJ2-1; 12 bases align to TRBD2. This clonotype was sampled from a woman aged 50 to 65 with Graves' hyperthyroidism. The sample taken for sequencing was blood. The CDR3 protein is CATRETSGSSYNEQFF. In nucleotides, the CDR3 is TGTGCCACCAGAGAGACTAGCGGGAGTTCCTACAATGAGCAGTTCTTC.